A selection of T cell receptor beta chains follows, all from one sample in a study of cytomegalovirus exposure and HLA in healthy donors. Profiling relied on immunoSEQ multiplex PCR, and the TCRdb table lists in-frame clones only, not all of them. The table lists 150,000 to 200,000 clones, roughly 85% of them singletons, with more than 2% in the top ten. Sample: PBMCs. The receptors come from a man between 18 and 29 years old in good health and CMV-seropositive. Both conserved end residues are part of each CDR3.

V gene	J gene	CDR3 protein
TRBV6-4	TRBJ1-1	CASRETGGRTEAFF
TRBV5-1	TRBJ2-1	CASSHGTLNNEQFF
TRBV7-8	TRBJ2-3	CASSLGTSGLDTQYF
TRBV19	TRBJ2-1	CASSIPKGLAKEDEQFF
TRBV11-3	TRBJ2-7	CASSLELAGAYEQYF
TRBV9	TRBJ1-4	CASSVGGRDLEKLFF
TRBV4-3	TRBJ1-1	CASSQDRMTGAEAFF
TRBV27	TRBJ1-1	CASRGSGGTEAFF
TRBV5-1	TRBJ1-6	CASRPGAGMGPLHF
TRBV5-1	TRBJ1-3	CASSFDRGSGNTIYF
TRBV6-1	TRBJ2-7	CASSTGTGIYEQYF
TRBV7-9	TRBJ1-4	CASSSPEDRVGEKLFF
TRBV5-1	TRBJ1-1	CASSFTGNTEAFF
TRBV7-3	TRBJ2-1	CASSLTREGDEQFF
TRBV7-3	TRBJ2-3	CASSLGLAGGRDTQYF
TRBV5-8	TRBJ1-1	CASSLSSPEVAFF
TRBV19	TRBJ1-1	CASIRTGGNTEAFF
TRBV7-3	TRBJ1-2	CASSLIQGAISGYTF
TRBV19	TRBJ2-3	CASRTQGDGTDTQYF
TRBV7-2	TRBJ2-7	CASSFRGLAGGNYEQYF
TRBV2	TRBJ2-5	CASSEGGSRGGTQYF
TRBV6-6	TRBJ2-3	CASSWGGRGTDTQYF
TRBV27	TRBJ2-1	CASSLSGGAYNEQFF
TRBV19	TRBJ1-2	CASSLGGVTYGYTF
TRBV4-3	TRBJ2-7	CASSQGLAGAYEQYF
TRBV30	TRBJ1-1	CAWDSQGSTEAFF
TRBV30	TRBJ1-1	CAWSLLDRGATEAFF
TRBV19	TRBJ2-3	CASSIAADTQYF
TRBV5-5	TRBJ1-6	CASSNNRVLNSPLHF
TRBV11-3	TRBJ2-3	CASSLVATDTQYF
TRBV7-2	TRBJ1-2	CASNLLSSAEGYTF
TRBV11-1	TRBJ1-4	CASSAVGEKLFF
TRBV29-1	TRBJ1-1	CSVVSVYTEAFF
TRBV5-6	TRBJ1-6	CASSIGQSRGSPLHF
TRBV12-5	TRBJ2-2	CASGLGVAETGELFF
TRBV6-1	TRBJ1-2	CASSATPQGVYYGYTF
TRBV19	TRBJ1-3	CASSQQSFSGNTIYF
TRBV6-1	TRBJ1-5	CASSEGVGRLLWNF
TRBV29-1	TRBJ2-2	CSARTGEETGELFF
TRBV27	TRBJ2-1	CASIGTWVFF
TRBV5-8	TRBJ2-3	CASSFGYNSDTQYF
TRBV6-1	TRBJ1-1	CASSGLGMAEAFF
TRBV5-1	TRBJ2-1	CASSSAGGYNEQFF